This T cell receptor beta chain emerged from a study of monozygotic twins with inflammatory bowel disease. The CDR3 runs 15 residues. Germline CDR1 is SGHTA and CDR2 is FQGNSA. TCRdb re-analyzed the 5' RACE reads; it lists each CDR3 protein once, without DNA. The data show some 200,000 distinct CDR3 sequences, and the top ten clones hold approximately 7.7%. A note on this clonotype: Its antigen is still unknown.

Whole-study findings and limits: A single strong IBD-associated signal or clonotype was not supported by the findings. Patient repertoires may carry noise from differing immunosuppressive treatments.

Material: blood. The chain is built from TRBV7-2 and TRBJ2-7. The sequence derives from a human donor with ulcerative colitis or Crohn's disease, or a healthy co-twin of an affected twin (not recorded which). CDR3 protein: CASSLVIDSPYEQYF. Full variable domain (rest looked up from reference TRBV7-2 and TRBJ2-7): GAGVSQSPSNKVTEKGKDVELRCDPISGHTALYWYRQSLGQGLEFLIYFQGNSAPDKSGLPSDRFSAERTGGSVSTLTIQRTQQEDSAVYLCASSLVIDSPYEQYFGPGTRLTVT.